This is a list of T cell receptor beta chains from one sample in a study of T cells in localized non-small cell lung cancer. Here immunoSEQ multiplex PCR was the method, and the copy in TCRdb shows in-frame clones only, minus some. Of approximately 32,000 clones listed, approximately 80% are singletons. This material consisted of peripheral blood, taken before any cancer treatment. These receptor sequences come from a male donor aged 60 or over with stage III squamous cell lung carcinoma. Both conserved end residues are part of each CDR3. The size entry is marked missing in some rows and otherwise reads once, few, many or a size class.

size | J | V | CDR3
- | TRBJ2-1 | TRBV5-1 | CASSLDASSYNEQFF
few | TRBJ1-3 | TRBV10-3 | CAMKGVSGNTIYF
- | TRBJ1-1 | TRBV18 | CASSPENTEAFF
- | TRBJ2-3 | TRBV5-1 | CASSSGTSTDTQYF
- | TRBJ1-5 | TRBV4-1 | CASSQDGAQRDQPQHF
few | TRBJ1-1 | TRBV27 | CASSLSRLYTEAFF
medium-sized | TRBJ1-2 | TRBV2 | CASSATGLAYGYTF
- | TRBJ2-7 | TRBV12-5 | CASGLKLTGDEQYF
- | TRBJ2-4 | TRBV11-2 | CASSSGLAKNIQYF
- | TRBJ2-3 | TRBV5-4 | CASSRDRFTDTQYF
- | TRBJ1-1 | TRBV7-9 | CASSPGLGEAFF
- | TRBJ2-1 | TRBV11-2 | CASSALLAGPYNEQFF
few | TRBJ1-6 | TRBV18 | CASRPSYNSPLHF
- | TRBJ1-1 | TRBV5-5 | CASSLGGMVTEAFF
- | TRBJ2-7 | TRBV29-1 | CSVWTSGRLEQYF
once | TRBJ1-3 | TRBV10-3 | CAIMGSGNTIYF
- | TRBJ1-2 | TRBV19 | CASSRATPYGYTF
- | TRBJ1-2 | TRBV19 | CASNSGTDYGYTF
few | TRBJ1-6 | TRBV11-2 | CASSFPHRQGYSPLHF
- | TRBJ1-1 | TRBV29-1 | CSVVVLMGEAFF